The next 18 T cell receptor beta chains were all read from a single sample in a study of T cells in localized non-small cell lung cancer. Profiled with immunoSEQ multiplex PCR; TCRdb holds only in-frame clones, not every one. The sample includes 23,000 or so clones, more than 85% of them seen just once. The sequenced sample was peripheral blood, obtained before any cancer treatment. Source of these receptors: a man between 35 and 75 years old with stage III squamous cell lung carcinoma.

This clone came up once. J is TRBJ2-7 and V is TRBV6-5; TRBD2 agrees at 10 bases. Germline V gene data show CDR1 as MNHEY and CDR2 as SVGAGI. CDR3 length equals 16 residues. V lost 2 bases and J lost 3; bases outside the gene matches: 7. The CDR3 sequence is CASSYLPGTSDYEQYF. The CDR3 coding sequence is TGTGCCAGCAGTTACCTTCCCGGGACTAGCGACTACGAGCAGTACTTC.

The CDR3 here is CASSLNSGINEKLFF. Here the CDR3 DNA reads TGTGCCAGCAGCTTAAATTCGGGGATCAATGAAAAACTGTTTTTT. The rearrangement links TRBV7-2 to TRBJ1-4; D not resolved. Per germline, CDR1 SGHTA and CDR2 FQGNSA. Trimming took 2 bases from V and 5 from J, leaving 12 bases between them. CDR3 size: 15 residues.

The V call is TRBV7-2, the J call TRBJ1-5; no definite D call. This CDR3 spans 13 amino acids. Deletions cut 9 bases from V and 7 bases from J, with 16 bases between. CDR1 is SGHTA and CDR2 is FQGNSA in the germline V gene. CDR3 sequence (DNA): TGTGCCAGTTCGCTGGGAAAGGAACAGCCCCAGCATTTT. Translated: CASSLGKEQPQHF.

In its sample, this clone ranks as large (0.1 to 1%). V and J are TRBV7-2 and TRBJ2-5, with a weak D call TRBD2 (6 bases). The CDR3 totals 15 residues. Looked up from germline, CDR1 is SGHTA and CDR2 is FQGNSA. Trimming shortened V by 5 bases and J by 4 bases, and 17 bases separated the two germline ends. The DNA for the CDR3 is TGTGCCAGCAGCATCTACGGGGGAGGTGCAGAGACCCAGTACTTC. Amino acids: CASSIYGGGAETQYF.

The chain carries TRBV25-1 and TRBJ2-1; D ambiguous. The CDR3 runs to 14 residues. Deletions cut 0 bases from V and 6 bases from J, with 9 bases between. CDR1 is MGHDK and CDR2 is SYGVNS in the germline V gene. This chain's CDR3 is CASSEYGQVNEQFF. For the CDR3, the DNA is TGTGCCAGCAGTGAATACGGCCAGGTCAATGAGCAGTTCTTC. Variable domain in full (rest from reference TRBV25-1 and TRBJ2-1): EADIYQTPRYLVIGTGKKITLECSQTMGHDKMYWYQQDPGMELHLIHYSYGVNSTEKGDLSSESTVSRIRTEHFPLTLESARPSHTSQYLCASSEYGQVNEQFFGPGTRLTVL.

The chain uses TRBV7-8 and TRBJ1-5; D is unclear. V was trimmed by 1 base and J by 6 bases, leaving 13 bases between them. Germline V gene sequence: CDR1 SGHVS, CDR2 FQNEAQ. The CDR3 totals 15 residues. CDR3 protein: CASSLGVPQAQPQHF. CDR3 in DNA: TGTGCCAGCAGCTTAGGAGTCCCCCAGGCTCAGCCCCAGCATTTT.

This chain joins TRBV19 and TRBJ2-3; D is unresolved. Per the germline V gene, CDR1 is LNHDA and CDR2 is SQIVND (reference sequence). Trimming pared 5 bases from V and 6 bases from J, leaving 6 bases between. There are 11 residues in the CDR3. In DNA, the CDR3 is TGTGCCAGTAGTTTGGGGGATACGCAGTATTTT. Translation: CASSLGDTQYF.

The chain joins TRBV27 to TRBJ2-7, with TRBD2 identical over 8 bases. Germline CDR1 is MNHEY and CDR2 is SMNVEV (reference sequence). The CDR3 contains 14 residues. Trimming removed 3 bases from V and 3 bases from J; junction bases left unmatched: 4. CDR3 protein: CASSLGLAGYEQYF. The CDR3 region has the DNA TGTGCCAGCAGTTTGGGGCTAGCGGGCTACGAGCAGTACTTC.

CDR3 loop: CASSPNPAANEKLFF. The CDR3 nucleotides read TGTGCCAGCTCACCAAACCCGGCGGCTAATGAAAAACTGTTTTTT. The chain combines TRBV18 with TRBJ1-4; D uncertain. The germline V and J ends were trimmed by 2 bases and 3 bases, with 10 bases remaining between them. Germline CDR1 reads KGHSH; CDR2 reads LQKENI. CDR3 size: 15 residues.

This sequence joins TRBV5-1 and TRBJ2-3, with a tentative D call TRBD1 (6 bases). The V gene's germline CDR1 is SGHRS and CDR2 YFSETQ. V was cut by 0 bases and J by 0 bases, with 8 bases left in between. CDR3 length: 15 residues. In DNA form, the CDR3 reads TGCGCCAGCAGCTTGGAACAGGGTAGCACAGATACGCAGTATTTT. Its translation: CASSLEQGSTDTQYF.

The chain carries TRBV11-2 and TRBJ2-3; TRBD2 is a possible D gene (6 bases). V gave up 5 bases and J gave up 8 bases, with 14 bases separating them. The CDR3 runs to 13 residues. Germline-derived CDR1 and CDR2 are SGHAT and FQNNGV. The CDR3, as DNA: TGTGCCAGCAGCGTCTCTAGCGAGGGTACGCAGTATTTT. This encodes CASSVSSEGTQYF.

The genes are TRBV19 and TRBJ1-2; 8 bases map to TRBD1. Germline values: CDR1 LNHDA, CDR2 SQIVND (reference sequence). The CDR3 length is 14 residues. J lost 2 bases, V lost 7 bases, and 6 bases had no gene match. CDR3 region: CASTSQGVNYGYTF. In nucleotides, the CDR3 is TGTGCCAGTACCTCACAGGGGGTGAACTATGGCTACACCTTC.

The gene calls are TRBV5-4 and TRBJ2-1; 14 bases agree with TRBD2. The V gene end was trimmed by 3 bases and the J gene end by 0 bases; junction bases not matched to a gene: 2. The CDR3 loop spans 17 amino acids. Per germline, CDR1 SGHNT and CDR2 YYREEE (reference sequence). The CDR3 nucleotides read TGTGCCAGCAGCTCGACTAGCGGGGGGGCCTCCTACAATGAGCAGTTCTTC. Translated, it gives CASSSTSGGASYNEQFF. Full variable domain (missing parts from reference TRBV5-4 and TRBJ2-1): ETGVTQSPTHLIKTRGQQVTLRCSSQSGHNTVSWYQQALGQGPQFIFQYYREEENGRGNFPPRFSGLQFPNYSSELNVNALELDDSALYLCASSSTSGGASYNEQFFGPGTRLTVL.

This clone has only one observation. CDR3 coding DNA: TGTGCCAGCAGCCGCTCAGCGGCTAGCACAGATACGCAGTATTTT. This encodes CASSRSAASTDTQYF. This chain connects TRBV14 to TRBJ2-3; D is perhaps TRBD2 (5 bases). V lost 4 bases and J lost 0, with 11 bases in between. This CDR3 region has 15 residues. Per germline, CDR1 SGHDN and CDR2 FVKESK.

The chain carries TRBV28 and TRBJ1-5; D may be TRBD1 (5 bases). Germline values: CDR1 MDHEN, CDR2 SYDVKM. The CDR3 loop spans 15 amino acids. The V end lost 7 bases, the J end lost 6 bases, and 19 bases lay between the germline ends. The DNA of the CDR3 is TGTGCCAGCACCCTCCCCGGGGGTCAGGGTCAGCCCCAGCATTTT. Translated, it gives CASTLPGGQGQPQHF.

Turning to this clone: Other nucleotide sequences in the sample specify the same CDR3. This sequence joins TRBV28 and TRBJ2-5; 11 bases align to TRBD2. The CDR3 runs 16 residues. After removal of 0 bases from V and 2 bases from J, the junction contained 2 bases not matched to a gene. Germline V gene data show CDR1 as MDHEN and CDR2 as SYDVKM. CDR3 residues: CASSLWTSGDQETQYF. Written as DNA, the CDR3 is TGTGCCAGCAGTTTATGGACTAGCGGGGATCAAGAGACCCAGTACTTC.

The rearrangement links TRBV11-3 to TRBJ2-7; 7 positions agree with TRBD1. This CDR3 region has 13 residues. Germline V gives CDR1 SGHNT, CDR2 YENEEA. V shed 5 bases and J 2 bases; nucleotides not matched to a gene: 3. This CDR3 reads CASSPGQPYEQYF. In DNA, the CDR3 is TGTGCCAGCAGCCCGGGACAGCCCTACGAGCAGTACTTC.

The V and J genes are TRBV7-9 and TRBJ1-1; tentatively, D is TRBD1 (6 bases). The germline CDR1 and CDR2 sequences are SEHNR and FQNEAQ (reference sequence). The length of the CDR3 is 13 residues. Trimming stripped 8 bases from V and 1 base from J, with 11 bases between. CDR3 protein: CASLLQGNTEAFF. The CDR3 DNA reads as TGTGCCAGCCTCCTACAGGGGAACACTGAAGCTTTCTTT.